The 30 T cell receptor beta chains reported below all come from one sample, sequenced in a study of blood T cell repertoires in COVID-19. Repertoires were generated with immunoSEQ multiplex PCR, while TCRdb's copy carries only in-frame clones and drops some. This table holds about 310,000 clones, more than 75% found once. Sequenced input: peripheral blood. All receptors come from a woman aged 45 to 65 who had recovered from COVID-19.

This clone was recorded a few times. This chain joins TRBV3-1 (or the pseudogene TRBV3-2) and TRBJ1-4; D may be TRBD1 (6 bases). Germline-derived CDR1 and CDR2 are LGHDT and YNNKEL (reference sequence). The CDR3 extends over 14 amino acids. Trimming took 5 bases from V and 5 from J, leaving 12 bases between them. This CDR3 is CASSGTGQNEKLFF. The CDR3 nucleotides are TGTGCCAGCAGCGGCACAGGGCAGAATGAAAAACTGTTTTTT.

The chain links TRBV2 to TRBJ2-4; 14 bases match TRBD2. With V trimmed by 11 bases and J by 0 bases, 9 bases remained unmatched. This CDR3 is built from 17 residues. CDR1 is SNHLY and CDR2 is FYNNEI in the germline V gene. In DNA form, the CDR3 reads TGTGCCGCAACGGGACTAGCGGGAGTTGGAGCCAAAAACATTCAGTACTTC. Translation gives CAATGLAGVGAKNIQYF.

This clone was observed a handful of times. The genes are TRBV5-1 and TRBJ2-7; TRBD1 agrees at 8 bases. Germline CDR1 and CDR2: SGHRS and YFSETQ. This CDR3 spans 18 amino acids. Losses at the gene ends were 2 bases for V and 0 bases for J; bases not matched to a gene: 13. DNA for the CDR3: TGCGCCAGCAGCTTCGGACAGGGACGGACCAGGGGCTCCTACGAGCAGTACTTC. Translated: CASSFGQGRTRGSYEQYF.

A note on this clone: Other DNA variants within this sample encode the same CDR3. The chain carries TRBV27 and TRBJ1-1; tentatively, D is TRBD1 (5 bases). V was trimmed by 3 bases and J by 3 bases, leaving 8 bases between them. The CDR3 covers 13 residues. Germline V gene data show CDR1 as MNHEY and CDR2 as SMNVEV (reference sequence). The CDR3 is CASSFGGDTEAFF. CDR3 sequence (DNA): TGTGCCAGCAGTTTCGGGGGTGACACTGAAGCTTTCTTT.

This clone was detected only once. The chain is built from TRBV4-2 and TRBJ2-1; 7 bases agree with TRBD2. Germline lookup yields CDR1 LGHNA and CDR2 YNFKEQ. J gave up 7 bases and V 0 bases, and 9 bases lay outside the gene matches. The CDR3 loop spans 16 amino acids. The CDR3 reads CASSQDGSGGNNEQFF. The CDR3 bases are TGTGCCAGCAGCCAAGACGGGTCGGGAGGTAATAATGAGCAGTTCTTC.

The chain links TRBV7-2 to TRBJ2-1; 12 bases fit TRBD2. Per germline, CDR1 SGHTA and CDR2 FQGNSA. V lost 5 bases to trimming and J lost 11 bases; unmatched junction nucleotides: 10. The CDR3 length is 15 residues. This CDR3 reads CASSSYASGGAQQFF. CDR3 nucleotide sequence: TGTGCCAGCAGCAGCTACGCTAGCGGGGGGGCTCAGCAGTTCTTC.

The chain uses TRBV5-1 and TRBJ2-7; 11 bases fit TRBD2. CDR1 is SGHRS and CDR2 is YFSETQ in the germline V gene. The junction had 13 bases not matched to a gene; V was cut back by 4 bases and J by 7 bases. The CDR3 spans 16 residues. The CDR3 sequence: CASSLQLAGGPWEQYF. The CDR3 DNA is TGCGCCAGCAGCCTACAATTAGCGGGAGGGCCTTGGGAGCAGTACTTC.

The V gene is TRBV6-6, the J gene TRBJ1-1, with TRBD1 identical over 9 bases. CDR3 length equals 17 residues. Trimming took 5 bases from V and 4 from J; bases not matched to a gene: 14. Germline values: CDR1 MNHNY, CDR2 SVGAGI (reference sequence). The CDR3 sequence: CASSQTTGGARGTEAFF. The CDR3 DNA is TGTGCCAGCAGTCAAACTACAGGGGGCGCTCGGGGCACTGAAGCTTTCTTT.

This clone was detected only a few times. The genes are TRBV19 and TRBJ1-5; no clear D gene. Trimming took off 4 bases at V and 2 bases at J, with 6 bases between the two ends. Germline-derived CDR1 and CDR2 are LNHDA and SQIVND (reference sequence). The CDR3 runs 13 residues. The CDR3 DNA reads TGTGCCAGTAGTAGCCAGGGCAATCAGCCCCAGCATTTT. This sequence encodes CASSSQGNQPQHF.

The chain couples TRBV30 to TRBJ2-7; TRBD1 is a possible D gene (5 bases). CDR3 size: 14 residues. V dropped 2 bases and J dropped 3 bases, with 14 bases sitting between them. Germline lookup yields CDR1 GTSNPN and CDR2 SVGIG (reference sequence). Here the CDR3 DNA reads TGTGCCTGGAGTATGACAGTCGATTTCTACGAGCAGTACTTC. This translates into CAWSMTVDFYEQYF. The full variable domain, with the rest looked up from reference TRBV30 and TRBJ2-7, is SQTIHQWPATLVQPVGSPLSLECTVEGTSNPNLYWYRQAAGRGLQLLFYSVGIGQISSEVPQNLSASRPQDRQFILSSKKLLLSDSGFYLCAWSMTVDFYEQYFGPGTRLTVT.

This chain links TRBV28 with TRBJ1-6, with D maybe TRBD1 (5 bases). Per the germline V gene, CDR1 is MDHEN and CDR2 is SYDVKM. The CDR3 spans 15 residues. The germline V and J ends were trimmed by 5 bases and 8 bases, with 16 bases remaining between them. This chain's CDR3 is CASSPIRRVDSPLHF. The DNA for the CDR3 is TGTGCCAGCAGTCCCATCCGCAGGGTGGATTCACCCCTCCACTTT.

The chain has TRBV6-5 and TRBJ2-5; 9 nucleotides match TRBD2. V shed 6 bases, J shed 5 bases, and the junction held 7 bases outside the gene matches. CDR1 and CDR2 from the germline V gene are MNHEY and SVGAGI. This CDR3 has 14 amino acids. This CDR3 is CASRAGLAVETQYF. The DNA for the CDR3 is TGTGCCAGCAGGGCGGGACTAGCCGTTGAGACCCAGTACTTC.

This rearrangement joins TRBV6-5 to TRBJ1-2; no definite D call. The germline V gene encodes CDR1 MNHEY and CDR2 SVGAGI. V lost 0 bases and J lost 5, with 16 bases in between. This CDR3 has 16 residues. CDR3 protein: CASSYSPRHLQYGYTF. As DNA, the CDR3 is TGTGCCAGCAGTTACTCTCCCCGACATCTTCAGTATGGCTACACCTTC.

This clone was seen only once. This sequence joins TRBV18 and TRBJ1-1; D is undetermined. The ends were cut back, 1 base at V and 4 bases at J, with 7 bases in the middle. There are 13 residues in the CDR3. The germline V gene has CDR1 KGHSH and CDR2 LQKENI. CDR3 loop: CASSPLQSTEAFF. CDR3 coding DNA: TGTGCCAGCTCACCACTACAGTCCACTGAAGCTTTCTTT.

This clone occurred a few times. The chain joins TRBV12-3 or TRBV12-4 to TRBJ1-4, with 8 bases lining up with TRBD1. The CDR3 sequence is 13 residues long. The V and J ends lost 9 bases and 7 bases, in that order; junction bases with no gene match: 7. DNA for the CDR3: TGTGCCAGTAACAGGGGGTGGGCTGAAAAACTGTTTTTT. Protein product: CASNRGWAEKLFF.

This chain uses TRBV9 with TRBJ1-2; possibly TRBD1 for D (6 bases). Germline assignment: CDR1 SGDLS and CDR2 YYNGEE. There are 13 residues in the CDR3. Deletions cut 3 bases from V and 7 bases from J, with 13 bases between. The CDR3 loop reads CASSEQGLFGYTF. The CDR3 nucleotides are TGTGCCAGCAGCGAACAGGGCTTATTTGGCTACACCTTC.

This clone has only a few counts. CDR3: CSAPRDTQYF. The CDR3 DNA reads as TGCAGTGCCCCTCGGGATACGCAGTATTTT. The chain recombines TRBV20-1 with TRBJ2-3; D remains ambiguous. Germline-derived CDR1 and CDR2 are DFQATT and SNEGSKA (reference sequence). Trimming took 6 bases from V and 6 from J, leaving 7 bases between them. The CDR3 spans 10 residues.

The table lists this clone with a few counts. This chain joins TRBV5-4 and TRBJ1-2; D is undetermined. With 0 bases removed from V and 1 base from J, the gap between germline ends came to 4 bases. Germline lookup yields CDR1 SGHNT and CDR2 YYREEE (reference sequence). CDR3 length: 13 amino acids. CDR3 sequence: CASSLAVNYGYTF. DNA of the CDR3: TGTGCCAGCAGCTTGGCAGTTAACTATGGCTACACCTTC.

The chain couples TRBV4-3 to TRBJ2-5; the match to TRBD2 covers 7 bases. Germline V gene lookup returns CDR1 LGHNA and CDR2 YSLEER. The CDR3 has 15 amino acids. Trimming at V came to 0 bases and at J to 5 bases, leaving 6 bases not matched to a gene. The CDR3 protein is CASSQEAWGGETQYF. DNA of the CDR3: TGCGCCAGCAGCCAAGAGGCCTGGGGAGGGGAGACCCAGTACTTC.

V and J are TRBV3-1 (or the pseudogene TRBV3-2) and TRBJ2-2; the D gene is possibly TRBD2 (6 bases). Trimming took off 5 bases at V and 2 bases at J, with 12 bases between the two ends. CDR3 size: 15 residues. Germline-derived CDR1 and CDR2 are LGHDT and YNNKEL (reference sequence). The CDR3 region is CASSAYGGNTGELFF. The CDR3 DNA reads as TGTGCCAGCAGCGCCTACGGGGGTAACACCGGGGAGCTGTTTTTT.

J is TRBJ2-3 and V is TRBV2; 9 bases line up with TRBD2. Germline assignment: CDR1 SNHLY and CDR2 FYNNEI. Losses at the gene ends were 3 bases for V and 3 bases for J; bases not matched to a gene: 7. The CDR3 has 16 residues. The CDR3 DNA follows: TGTGCCAGCAGTGATATGGCGGGGGGGTTTACAGATACGCAGTATTTT. Its translation: CASSDMAGGFTDTQYF.

V gene TRBV19 combines with J gene TRBJ2-5, with 11 bases lining up with TRBD2. The ends lost 4 bases at V and 0 bases at J; junction bases unmatched: 1. The CDR3 contains 15 residues. Per the germline V gene, CDR1 is LNHDA and CDR2 is SQIVND (reference sequence). The CDR3 sequence: CASSRLAGNQETQYF. Here the CDR3 DNA reads TGTGCCAGTAGTAGACTAGCGGGGAACCAAGAGACCCAGTACTTC.

The chain employs TRBV6-5 and TRBJ1-4, with D maybe TRBD1 (5 bases). The germline V gene has CDR1 MNHEY and CDR2 SVGAGI. There are 15 residues in the CDR3. Trimming took off 6 bases at V and 8 bases at J, with 19 bases between the two ends. The DNA for the CDR3 is TGTGCCAGCAGGTCCGCCGGGGCGCGGGGGGAAAAACTGTTTTTT. It yields the protein CASRSAGARGEKLFF.

This clone was seen at least ten times. The V call is TRBV7-8, the J call TRBJ2-7, with D possibly TRBD1 on 6 matching bases. The germline CDR1 and CDR2 sequences are SGHVS and FQNEAQ. The V gene lost 5 bases and the J gene lost 3 bases, with 14 bases spanning the gap. CDR3 length: 14 amino acids. In DNA, the CDR3 is TGTGCCAGCAGCCCTACCCAGGGGAACTACGAGCAGTACTTC. It codes for CASSPTQGNYEQYF. Together with reference TRBV7-8 and TRBJ2-7, the CDR3 gives the full variable domain: GAGVSQSPRYKVAKRGQDVALRCDPISGHVSLFWYQQALGQGPEFLTYFQNEAQLDKSGLPSDRFFAERPEGSVSTLKIQRTQQEDSAVYLCASSPTQGNYEQYFGPGTRLTVT.

The rearrangement links TRBV24-1 to TRBJ1-5; 9 bases fit TRBD1. CDR1 KGHDR and CDR2 SFDVKD come from the germline V gene. J lost 7 bases, V lost 10 bases, and 4 bases had no gene match. The CDR3 contains 12 residues. The CDR3 here is CATQGAGQPQHF. As DNA, the CDR3 is TGTGCCACACAGGGGGCCGGCCAGCCCCAGCATTTT.

The J gene is TRBJ1-1, the V gene TRBV18; a possible D gene is TRBD1 (6 bases). The CDR3 runs 14 residues. The V and J ends lost 3 bases and 1 base respectively, with 9 bases between them. CDR1 KGHSH and CDR2 LQKENI come from the germline V gene. The CDR3 bases are TGTGCCAGCTCACCCGACAGGAAGAACACTGAAGCTTTCTTT. It yields the protein CASSPDRKNTEAFF.

The V and J genes are TRBV7-9 and TRBJ2-7, with D perhaps matching TRBD1 (6 bases). Trimming removed 5 bases at V and 0 bases at J, with 17 bases between. CDR3 size: 16 residues. In germline, CDR1 is SEHNR, CDR2 FQNEAQ (reference sequence). This CDR3 reads CASSASQGGSSYEQYF. DNA of the CDR3: TGTGCCAGCAGCGCTTCACAGGGTGGGAGCTCCTACGAGCAGTACTTC.

The chain carries TRBV5-5 and TRBJ1-5; 8 nucleotides align to TRBD1. From germline, CDR1 is SGHKS and CDR2 YYEKEE (reference sequence). The CDR3 is made up of 15 amino acids. V lost 2 bases to trimming and J lost 7 bases; unmatched junction nucleotides: 8. The CDR3 DNA follows: TGTGCCAGCAGCTTTCTCCTACAGGGGGGCCAGCCCCAGCATTTT. This codes for CASSFLLQGGQPQHF. Looking up the rest from reference TRBV5-5 and TRBJ1-5 gives the full variable domain: DAGVTQSPTHLIKTRGQQVTLRCSPISGHKSVSWYQQVLGQGPQFIFQYYEKEERGRGNFPDRFSARQFPNYSSELNVNALLLGDSALYLCASSFLLQGGQPQHFGDGTRLSIL.

The J gene is TRBJ2-5, the V gene TRBV5-5; D ambiguous. V was pared by 2 bases and J by 5 bases, with 4 bases between. In germline, CDR1 is SGHKS, CDR2 YYEKEE (reference sequence). The CDR3 consists of 11 residues. CDR3 nucleotides: TGTGCCAGCAGCTTACGGGAGACCCAGTACTTC. It yields the protein CASSLRETQYF.

The chain is built from TRBV28 and TRBJ2-1; TRBD2 aligns across 10 bases. The CDR3 runs to 15 residues. The germline V gene encodes CDR1 MDHEN and CDR2 SYDVKM. V trimming: 3 bases; J trimming: 5 bases; junction bases outside the gene matches: 4. In DNA form, the CDR3 reads TGTGCCAGCAGTTTCTTAACTAGCGGGAACAATGAGCAGTTCTTC. Translated: CASSFLTSGNNEQFF.